This T cell receptor beta chain was sequenced for a study of spatial heterogeneity in lung cancer. Study background: An average of more than ten raw reads was observed per unique TCR and UMI combination.

The time point: sample taken at primary tumor resection. The donor group consisted of 55 to 85 patients who had untreated, early-stage non-small cell lung cancer. Tumor, nontumor lung or frozen PBMC supplied whole RNA, sequenced without sorting. About this clonotype itself: Its antigen is as yet unknown.

From the 5' RACE reads, TCRdb called clonotypes with MiXCR, one entry per CDR3 protein. The sample includes under 25,000 distinct CDR3 sequences, about 7% of them seen just once. Germline loops: CDR1 ENHRY, CDR2 SYGVKD. The CDR3 length is 12 residues. V dropped 3 bases and J dropped 2 bases, with 4 bases sitting between them. General study results and limits: Blood contained ubiquitous expanded tumor TCRs more at resection than at follow-up.

The chain is built from TRBV10-3 and TRBJ2-5; D gene ambiguous. Here the sequenced sample was PBMCs, taken at surgery. This TCR derives from a male donor with early-stage non-small cell lung cancer. The CDR3 DNA reads TGTGCCATCAGTGAAGGGCAAGAGACCCAGTACTTC. The encoded protein is CAISEGQETQYF.